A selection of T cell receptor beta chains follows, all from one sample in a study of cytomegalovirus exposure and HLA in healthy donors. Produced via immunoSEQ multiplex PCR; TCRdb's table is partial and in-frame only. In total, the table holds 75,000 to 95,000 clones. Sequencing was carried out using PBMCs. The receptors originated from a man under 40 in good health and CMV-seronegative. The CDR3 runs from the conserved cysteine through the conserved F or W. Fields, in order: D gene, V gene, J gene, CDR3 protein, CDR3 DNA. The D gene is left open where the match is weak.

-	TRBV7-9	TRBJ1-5	CASSLLTANQPQHF	TGTGCCAGCAGCTTATTAACAGCAAATCAGCCCCAGCATTTT
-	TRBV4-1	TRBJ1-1	CASSPTVLGLNTEAFF	TGCGCCAGCAGTCCCACGGTGCTAGGATTGAACACTGAAGCTTTCTTT
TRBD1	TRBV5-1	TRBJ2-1	CASSLGRGLSNEQFF	TGCGCCAGCAGCTTGGGCAGGGGGCTCTCCAATGAGCAGTTCTTC
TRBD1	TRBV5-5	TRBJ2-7	CASSLWDRGLEQYF	TGTGCCAGCAGCTTGTGGGACAGGGGGCTCGAGCAGTACTTC
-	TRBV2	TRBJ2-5	CASSDVTSEETQYF	TGTGCCAGCAGTGACGTGACTAGTGAAGAGACCCAGTACTTC
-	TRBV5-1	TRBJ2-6	CASSLAGLNSGANVLTF	TGCGCCAGCAGCTTGGCGGGACTGAACTCTGGGGCCAACGTCCTGACTTTC
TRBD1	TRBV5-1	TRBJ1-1	CASSFGQGITEAFF	TGCGCCAGCAGCTTTGGACAGGGTATCACTGAAGCTTTCTTT
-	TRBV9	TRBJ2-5	CASSVDRGETQYF	TGTGCCAGCAGCGTAGACCGGGGGGAGACCCAGTACTTC
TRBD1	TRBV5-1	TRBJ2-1	CASSLTGGLANEQFF	TGCGCCAGCAGTCTCACAGGGGGATTGGCCAATGAGCAGTTCTTC
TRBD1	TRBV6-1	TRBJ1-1	CASSEWTGQNTEAFF	TGTGCCAGCAGTGAATGGACAGGGCAGAACACTGAAGCTTTCTTT
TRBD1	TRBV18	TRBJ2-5	CASSQTGGARGETQYF	TGTGCCAGCTCGCAAACAGGGGGCGCACGGGGAGAGACCCAGTACTTC
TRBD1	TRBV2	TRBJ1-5	CASSKGGTGGQPQHF	TGTGCCAGCAGTAAGGGTGGGACAGGAGGTCAGCCCCAGCATTTT
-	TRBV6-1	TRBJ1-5	CASSEFGEQPQHF	TGTGCCAGCAGTGAATTCGGGGAACAGCCCCAGCATTTT
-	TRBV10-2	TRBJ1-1	CASTWTVNTEAFF	TGCGCCAGCACTTGGACAGTTAACACTGAAGCTTTCTTT
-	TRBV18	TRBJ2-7	CASSPPATAFGEQYF	TGTGCCAGCTCACCACCCGCGACAGCCTTCGGCGAGCAGTACTTC
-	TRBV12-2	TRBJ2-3	CASRSPLAGRTDTQYF	TGTGCAAGTCGCTCCCCACTAGCGGGACGCACAGATACGCAGTATTTT
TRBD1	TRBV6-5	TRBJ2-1	CASFGTGTMSEQFF	TGTGCCAGCTTCGGGACAGGGACAATGAGCGAGCAGTTCTTC
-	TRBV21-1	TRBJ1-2	CASSKKANYGYTF	TGTGCCAGCAGCAAAAAAGCAAACTATGGCTACACCTTC
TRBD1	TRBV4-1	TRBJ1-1	CASSLGPGTGYTEAFF	TGCGCCAGCAGCCTCGGGCCCGGGACAGGGTACACTGAAGCTTTCTTT
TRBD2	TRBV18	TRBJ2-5	CASSTGGAETQYF	TGTGCCAGCTCCACCGGGGGGGCTGAGACCCAGTACTTC
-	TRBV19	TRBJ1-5	CASSQSLRVGNQPQHF	TGTGCCAGTAGTCAGAGTCTGAGGGTAGGCAATCAGCCCCAGCATTTT
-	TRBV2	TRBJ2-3	CASADYRTDTQYF	TGTGCCAGCGCGGACTACCGCACAGATACGCAGTATTTT
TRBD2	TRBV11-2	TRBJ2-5	CASSPLAGGLSETQYF	TGTGCCAGCAGCCCTCTAGCGGGAGGATTATCAGAGACCCAGTACTTC
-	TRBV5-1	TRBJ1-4	CASSASPTRDEKLFF	TGCGCCAGCAGCGCAAGTCCCACACGGGATGAAAAACTGTTTTTT
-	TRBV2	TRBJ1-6	CASRPGRNSPLHF	TGTGCCAGCAGGCCAGGGCGGAATTCACCCCTCCACTTT
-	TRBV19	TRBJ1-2	CASSIVFAGNGYTF	TGTGCCAGTAGTATAGTTTTTGCCGGGAATGGCTACACCTTC
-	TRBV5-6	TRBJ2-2	CASSLAQGELFF	TGTGCCAGCAGCTTGGCACAGGGGGAGCTGTTTTTT
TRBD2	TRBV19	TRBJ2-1	CASSITSGRGNEQFF	TGTGCCAGTAGTATTACTAGCGGGAGAGGGAATGAGCAGTTCTTC
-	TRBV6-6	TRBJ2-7	CASSQGSYEQYF	TGTGCCAGCAGTCAGGGGTCCTACGAGCAGTACTTC
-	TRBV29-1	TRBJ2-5	CSVELGATETQYF	TGCAGCGTTGAATTAGGGGCAACAGAGACCCAGTACTTC
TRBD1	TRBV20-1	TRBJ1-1	CSAMGQPEAFF	TGCAGTGCTATGGGACAGCCTGAAGCTTTCTTT
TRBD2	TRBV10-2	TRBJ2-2	CASSESGTSGEAGELFF	TGCGCCAGCAGTGAGTCAGGGACTAGCGGAGAGGCCGGGGAGCTGTTTTTT
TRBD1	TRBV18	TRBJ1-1	CASSLGQVGTEAFF	TGTGCCAGCTCGCTGGGACAGGTCGGTACTGAAGCTTTCTTT
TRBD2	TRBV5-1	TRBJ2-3	CASSELSGGRVTDTQYF	TGCGCCAGCAGCGAACTCTCGGGCGGGAGAGTGACAGATACGCAGTATTTT